This TCR beta chain was retrieved from a study of cytomegalovirus exposure and HLA in healthy donors (dated by TCRdb to about 2017). About the full investigation: In an earlier analysis of 587 of the donors, 276 Gb of sequence data and just under 120 million unique TCR beta sequences from 180 million or so T cells were reported. An early release covering roughly 580 HLA-typed donors comprised about 300 gigabases of sequencing data and approximately 80 million unique TCR sequences. The genetic ancestry cluster associated with self-reported Caucasian donors included around 76% of the 300 to 400 genotyped donors. The study aimed to test whether signatures of past pathogen exposure could be identified by cataloging public T cell receptors. The T cell repertoires of under 700 subjects were profiled by immunosequencing and related to cytomegalovirus serostatus. In addition to the first cohort of several hundred subjects, a separate validation cohort of over 90 different subjects was used. High-throughput TCR immunosequencing, statistical association of individual TCRs with disease status, and machine learning were combined to predict cytomegalovirus infection status. To study patterns of TCR occurrence, a later analysis re-analyzed previously published TCR beta repertoires from hundreds of donors and added high-resolution HLA genotyping. The later analysis used no new phenotypic data to find candidate immune exposures, relying instead on TCR beta sequences and their occurrence across donors. An earlier analysis of 587 of the donors applied high-throughput TCR beta sequencing to assess whether each TCR beta V gene segment acted as functional or pseudogenic. Donor age, sex, ethnicity and CMV serostatus were collected together with the repertoire data. Genome-wide SNP genotypes for about 65% of the roughly 670 donors were used in a later genetic analysis, which treated that subset as a discovery cohort. Every repertoire in the discovery cohort had been generated on one and the same sequencing platform. Both class I and class II loci were covered by HLA typing, at four-digit resolution. Typing coverage differed by locus: A, B, C, DRB1 and DQB1 were typed in roughly 629-640 donors, DQA1 in approximately 520, DPA1 in around 580, and DPB1 in approximately 450. About five DR-DQ haplotypes were treated as single units for association and clustering because of strong linkage in the cohort. Among 350 to 400 genotyped donors of the cohort, an average of about 240,000 unique TCR beta nucleotide sequences were sequenced per donor, roughly 20% of them non-productive. Overall study outcomes, separate from this receptor: In a later genetic analysis, fewer N-insertions in productive TCRs were reported among donors in an Asian-associated ancestry cluster than the roughly 700-donor mean. An earlier analysis of 587 of the donors showed that most TCR beta V segments appeared in productive rearrangements either about 87% or about 30% of the time, which broadly matched IMGT annotations. The only immune exposure information available for the cohort was CMV serostatus. According to a later analysis, parvovirus B19, influenza, CMV and Epstein-Barr virus appeared linked to several top co-occurrence clusters. A later analysis found that TCR association rates varied across HLA loci, with DRB1 alleles showing the most associated TCRs and HLA-C alleles the fewest. According to a later analysis, most CMV-associated TCR beta chains appeared to be HLA-restricted, and the HLA associations seemed to be driven largely by CMV exposure. A later analysis found that HLA-associated TCR beta chains were more clonally expanded and had lower generation probabilities than equally common non-associated chains. HLA typing was unavailable for some donors at each locus, so association tests used only the typed subset. The earlier analysis of a few hundred of the donors excluded approximately 15 rarely observed V segments, including chromosome 9 orphons, because counts were too low. A total of 150 or so TCR beta chains were listed by the study as associated with cytomegalovirus. While some public TCRs were present in many individuals, most TCR sequences turned up only very rarely across donors. At a false discovery rate of 0.05, a later analysis linked some 17,000 TCR beta sequences to specific HLA alleles. In both the original and validation cohorts, the classifier was reported to diagnose cytomegalovirus status with high specificity and sensitivity. The presence/absence analyses assumed that sequencing depth was roughly uniform across donors, and that assumption may not be true. A further reported finding was that TCR beta sequences accurately predicted the HLA-A and HLA-B alleles for most subjects in the first cohort. A few of the identified cytomegalovirus-associated TCR beta chains were confirmed in vitro to be specific for cytomegalovirus antigens. An association between a missense DCLRE1C variant and V-gene and J-gene trimming of TCR beta chains was found in a later genetic analysis and replicated in an independent cohort. A group of highly shared sequence variants was considered likely to be a technical artifact of the sequencing pipeline. According to the authors, the approach could potentially be generalized to other disease states and immunological phenotypes. Correlated functional status among segregating V segments might reflect linkage disequilibrium, but an unknown experimental factor could not be ruled out. Strong co-occurrence of HLA alleles, especially DR and DQ, made assigning TCR associations to individual alleles difficult. The cohort was sequenced for TCR beta chains only, and without alpha or paired-chain data the features that could be detected were limited.

This clone was seen a few times. It has no known antigen specificity. No qualities accompany the bases; no much larger clone lies one base away. In total, approximately 610 healthy bone marrow donors made up the cohort. Cohort members were all nominally healthy when sampled, although unrecorded immune exposures were likely present. The donor tested CMV seropositive, placing the donor among the 289 seropositive members of the cohort. Every donor gave a peripheral blood sample, and the peripheral blood mononuclear cells from that sample were used for TCR beta sequencing. Genomic DNA was extracted from the blood cell samples with the Qiagen DNeasy Blood Extraction Kit. Receptors were amplified or captured by the immunoSEQ multiplex PCR assay. The multiplex PCR relied on a mix of 60 forward primers for TCR Vbeta segments and 13 reverse primers for TCR Jbeta segments. A multiplex PCR assay on genomic DNA amplified the CDR3 region of rearranged TCR beta genes. The amplified TCR beta libraries were sequenced on the Illumina HiSeq System as 87-base-pair reads. Per the original workflow: A later analysis counted approximately 76 million unique TCR beta chains across the 550 to 800 repertoires, and roughly 11 million of these chains were shared by at least two donors. To remove PCR and sequencing errors, raw reads were error-corrected and collapsed into unique sequences using a nearest-neighbor algorithm that merged closely related sequences. Alignment of CDR3 sequences to IMGT reference sequences was used to assign V, D and J gene segments. For a sequence to be retained, a match of at least six nucleotides was required to both a V gene segment and a J gene segment. A rearrangement was called productive if the CDR3 had no stop codons and remained in frame with V and J, and every other rearrangement was called non-productive. Following IMGT convention, CDR3 was defined as the stretch from the second conserved V-encoded cysteine up to the conserved J-encoded phenylalanine. In an earlier analysis of 500 to 650 of the donors, sequences lacking an unambiguous match to a single V gene segment were excluded. An earlier analysis of around 600 of the donors classified V segments as functional when productive rearrangements were above 56.7% and as segregating when the standard deviation between donors was above 5%. A statistical classification framework was built to diagnose cytomegalovirus status from the catalog of TCR beta chain sequences. In a later analysis, TCR nucleotide sequences were compared against IMGT/GENE-DB human TR gene sequences so that V and J genes could be assigned. Using the TCRdist pipeline, a later analysis assigned CDR3 sequences along with most-parsimonious VDJ recombination scenarios. In a later analysis, each TCR beta chain was defined by its CDR3 amino acid sequence together with its V-gene family, and reads lacking a unique V-gene family were excluded. To address suspected cross-contamination and a sequencing artifact, a later analysis removed around 590 highly shared, low-generation-probability nucleotide sequences. In a later analysis, a clonal expansion index was calculated for each public chain from normalized within-repertoire ranks of inferred template counts. Generation probabilities in a later analysis came from a VDJ recombination model fitted to out-of-frame rearrangements, and those results were checked against IGoR. In a later analysis, TCR-TCR, TCR-HLA and TCR-CMV co-occurrence was scored with hypergeometric tests, and a repertoire-size bias correction was applied to TCR pairs. To estimate false discovery rates, a later analysis permuted the HLA or CMV assignments 20 times. In a later analysis, co-occurring TCRs were grouped with DBSCAN, and TCRdist sequence similarity was added when clustering was performed within HLA-allele-positive subsets. For co-occurrence clustering, repertoires with fewer than 30,000 or more than 120,000 public chains were excluded, along with several repertoires with anomalous nucleotide sharing. This immuneACCESS table, as held by TCRdb, lists in-frame sequences with V and J called but not all clones. Of the missing ones, under half trace to an unresolved V gene in checked studies; the others have no known cause. V and J calls and clone size come straight from that table; D and trimming were deduced from the DNA. The sample data list more than 95,000 clones, and 9.5% to 13% of these were observed just once. About 5.7% of the sample is held by the ten biggest clonotypes.

This TCR came from a man in his forties in good health and CMV-seropositive. The sequenced sample was PBMCs.

The DNA sequence is TGTGCCAGTAAGCGGAGGAGCTACGAGCAGTACTTC. Translated, this gives CASKRRSYEQYF. The chain is assembled from TRBV19 and TRBJ2-7; the D gene is perhaps TRBD2, from 5 matching bases. According to the germline V gene (reference sequence), CDR1 reads LNHDA and CDR2 reads SQIVND. V is pared back by 7 bases and J by 3 bases, with 10 bases lying between the germline termini. The CDR3 goes from the cysteine to the phenylalanine over 12 residues. The only DNA kept is the CDR3, 36 bases in frame from the first base. With the rest looked up from the reference TRBV19 and TRBJ2-7 genes rather than sequenced, the full variable domain is DGGITQSPKYLFRKEGQNVTLSCEQNLNHDAMYWYRQDPGQGLRLIYYSQIVNDFQKGDIAEGYSVSREKKESFPLTVTSAQKNPTAFYLCASKRRSYEQYFGPGTRLTVT.